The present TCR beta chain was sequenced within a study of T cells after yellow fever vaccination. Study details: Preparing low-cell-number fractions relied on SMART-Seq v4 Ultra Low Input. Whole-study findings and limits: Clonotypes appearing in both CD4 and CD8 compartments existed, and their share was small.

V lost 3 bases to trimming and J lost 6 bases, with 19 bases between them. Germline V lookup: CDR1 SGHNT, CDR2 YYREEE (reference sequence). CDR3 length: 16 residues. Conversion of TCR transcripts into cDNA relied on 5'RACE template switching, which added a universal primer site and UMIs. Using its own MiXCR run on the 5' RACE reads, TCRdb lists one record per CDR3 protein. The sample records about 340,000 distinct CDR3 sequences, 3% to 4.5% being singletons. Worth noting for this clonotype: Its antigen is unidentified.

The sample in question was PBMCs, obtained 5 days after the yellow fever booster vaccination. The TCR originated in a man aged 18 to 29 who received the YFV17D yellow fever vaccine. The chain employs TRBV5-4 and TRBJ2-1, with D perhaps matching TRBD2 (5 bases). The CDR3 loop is CASSSRAGLFGNEQFF. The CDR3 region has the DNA TGTGCCAGCAGCTCCCGGGCGGGTCTCTTTGGCAATGAGCAGTTCTTC.